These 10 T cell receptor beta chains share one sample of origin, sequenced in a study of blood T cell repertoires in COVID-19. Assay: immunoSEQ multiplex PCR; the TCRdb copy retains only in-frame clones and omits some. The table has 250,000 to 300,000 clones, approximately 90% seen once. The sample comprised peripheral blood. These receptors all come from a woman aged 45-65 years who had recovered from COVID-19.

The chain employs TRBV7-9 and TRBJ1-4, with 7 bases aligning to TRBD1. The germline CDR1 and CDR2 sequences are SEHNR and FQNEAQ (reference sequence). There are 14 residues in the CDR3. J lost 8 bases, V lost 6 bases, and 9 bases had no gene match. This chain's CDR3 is CASSPDRVEEKLFF. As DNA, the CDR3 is TGTGCCAGCAGTCCTGACAGGGTAGAGGAAAAACTGTTTTTT. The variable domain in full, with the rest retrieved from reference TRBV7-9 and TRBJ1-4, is DTGVSQNPRHKITKRGQNVTFRCDPISEHNRLYWYRQTLGQGPEFLTYFQNEAQLEKSRLLSDRFSAERPKGSFSTLEIQRTEQGDSAMYLCASSPDRVEEKLFFGSGTQLSVL.

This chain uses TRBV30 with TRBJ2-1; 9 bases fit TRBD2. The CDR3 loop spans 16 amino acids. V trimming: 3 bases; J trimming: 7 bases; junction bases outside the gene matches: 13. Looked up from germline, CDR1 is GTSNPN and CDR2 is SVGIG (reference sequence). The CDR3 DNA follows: TGTGCCTGGAGGGAAACCAAGCGGGGGGTGGGGAATGAGCAGTTCTTC. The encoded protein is CAWRETKRGVGNEQFF.

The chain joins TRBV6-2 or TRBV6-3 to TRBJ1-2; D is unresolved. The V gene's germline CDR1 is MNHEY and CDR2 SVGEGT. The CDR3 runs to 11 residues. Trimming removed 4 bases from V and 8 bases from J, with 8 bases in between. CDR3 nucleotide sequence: TGTGCCAGCAGTTTCCAAATGGGCTACACCTTC. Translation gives CASSFQMGYTF.

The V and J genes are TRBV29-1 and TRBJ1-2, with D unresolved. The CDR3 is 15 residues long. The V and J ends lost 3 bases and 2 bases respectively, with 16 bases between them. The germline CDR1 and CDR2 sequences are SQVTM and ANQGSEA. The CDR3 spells CSVEGGGRANYGYTF. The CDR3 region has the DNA TGCAGCGTTGAGGGAGGAGGGAGGGCAAACTATGGCTACACCTTC.

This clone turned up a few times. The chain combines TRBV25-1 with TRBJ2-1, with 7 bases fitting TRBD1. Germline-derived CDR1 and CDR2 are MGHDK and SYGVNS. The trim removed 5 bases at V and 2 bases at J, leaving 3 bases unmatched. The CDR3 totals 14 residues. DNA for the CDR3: TGTGCCAGCAGTTTCAGGGGGACCTACAATGAGCAGTTCTTC. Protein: CASSFRGTYNEQFF.

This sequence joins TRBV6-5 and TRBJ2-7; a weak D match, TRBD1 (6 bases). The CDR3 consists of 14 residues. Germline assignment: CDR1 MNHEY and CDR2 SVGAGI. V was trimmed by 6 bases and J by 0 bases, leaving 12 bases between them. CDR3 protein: CASRVGQISYEQYF. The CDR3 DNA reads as TGTGCCAGCAGGGTGGGACAAATCTCCTACGAGCAGTACTTC.

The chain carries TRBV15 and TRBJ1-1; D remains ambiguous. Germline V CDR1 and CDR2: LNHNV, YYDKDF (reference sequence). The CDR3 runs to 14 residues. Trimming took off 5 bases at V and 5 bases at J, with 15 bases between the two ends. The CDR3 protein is CATSEVRSSTEAFF. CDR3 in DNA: TGTGCCACCAGCGAGGTCCGGTCTAGTACTGAAGCTTTCTTT.

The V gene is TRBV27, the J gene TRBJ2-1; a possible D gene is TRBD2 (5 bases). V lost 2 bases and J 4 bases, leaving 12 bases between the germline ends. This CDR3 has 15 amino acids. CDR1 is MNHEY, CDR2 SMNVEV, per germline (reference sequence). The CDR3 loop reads CASSLSGRGYNEQFF. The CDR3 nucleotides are TGTGCCAGCAGTTTAAGTGGGAGAGGTTACAATGAGCAGTTCTTC.

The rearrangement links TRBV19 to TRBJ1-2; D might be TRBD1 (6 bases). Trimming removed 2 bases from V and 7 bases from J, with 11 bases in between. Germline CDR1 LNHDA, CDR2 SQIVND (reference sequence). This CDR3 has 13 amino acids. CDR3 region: CASSINRERGYTF. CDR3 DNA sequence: TGTGCCAGTAGTATAAACAGGGAACGTGGCTACACCTTC.

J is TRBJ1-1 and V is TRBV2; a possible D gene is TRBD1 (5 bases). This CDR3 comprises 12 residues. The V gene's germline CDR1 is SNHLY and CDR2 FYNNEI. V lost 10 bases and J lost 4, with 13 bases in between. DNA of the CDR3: TGTGCCAACACCCAGGGACTCACTGAAGCTTTCTTT. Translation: CANTQGLTEAFF.